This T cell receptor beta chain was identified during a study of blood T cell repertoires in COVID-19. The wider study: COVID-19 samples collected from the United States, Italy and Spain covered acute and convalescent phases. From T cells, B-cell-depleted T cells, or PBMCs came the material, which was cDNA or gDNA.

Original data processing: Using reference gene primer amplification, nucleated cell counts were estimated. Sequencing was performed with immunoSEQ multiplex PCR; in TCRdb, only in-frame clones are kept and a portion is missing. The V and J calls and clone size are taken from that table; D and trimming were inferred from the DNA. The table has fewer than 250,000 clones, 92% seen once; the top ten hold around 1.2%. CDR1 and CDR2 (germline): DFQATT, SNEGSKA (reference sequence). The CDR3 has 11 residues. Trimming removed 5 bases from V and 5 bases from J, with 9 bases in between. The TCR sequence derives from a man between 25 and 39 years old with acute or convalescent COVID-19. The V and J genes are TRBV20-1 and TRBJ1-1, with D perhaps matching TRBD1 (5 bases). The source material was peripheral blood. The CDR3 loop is CSAVQGTEAFF. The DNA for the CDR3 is TGCAGTGCTGTTCAGGGTACTGAAGCTTTCTTT.